A selection of T cell receptor beta chains follows, all from one sample in a study of regulatory T cells in long-lasting Graves disease. TCRdb fed the multiplex PCR reads into MiXCR, producing one record per CDR3 protein. The sample consists of 400,000 to 500,000 distinct CDR3 sequences, about 15% of them appearing once. The same data also contributed to another study, on T cells in Graves' hyperthyroidism and ophthalmopathy.

Sequenced material: peripheral blood mononuclear cells (PBMCs), taken at new diagnosis, from a patient treated with antithyroid drugs. The receptors originated from a woman under 30 with Graves disease. Both conserved end residues are part of each CDR3. D genes are given only for firm matches. The listing skips clone size in some rows; elsewhere it reads once, few, many or a size class.

len,v_gene,d_gene,abundance,j_gene,CDR3aa,CDR3nt
16,TRBV5-4,TRBD2,few,TRBJ2-2,CASSLSGRRLTGELFF,TGTGCCAGCAGCCTAAGCGGGAGGAGGCTCACCGGGGAGCTGTTTTTT
15,TRBV25-1,NA,once,TRBJ2-2,CASSGFTAGTGELFF,TGTGCCAGCAGTGGGTTCACGGCGGGAACCGGGGAGCTGTTTTTT
15,TRBV7-9,NA,many,TRBJ2-7,CASSRAGTGGYEQYF,TGTGCCAGCAGCAGAGCCGGGACTGGGGGATACGAGCAGTACTTC
13,TRBV30,TRBD2,NA,TRBJ2-1,CAWLFSGGREQFF,TGTGCCTGGTTGTTCTCGGGGGGTAGGGAGCAGTTCTTC
18,TRBV3-1,NA,many,TRBJ2-3,CASSQEQGLLGVGNTQYF,TGTGCCAGCAGCCAAGAACAGGGTTTACTAGGAGTTGGAAATACGCAGTATTTT
15,TRBV10-1,NA,NA,TRBJ2-1,CASGFAGLDTGEQFF,TGCGCCAGCGGATTTGCAGGGTTGGACACGGGTGAGCAGTTCTTC
13,TRBV20-1,NA,many,TRBJ2-3,CSVRLKETDTQYF,TGCAGTGTCCGGCTGAAAGAAACAGATACGCAGTATTTT
16,TRBV4-1,TRBD2,many,TRBJ2-7,CASSQEASGYSYEQYF,TGCGCCAGCAGCCAAGAGGCTAGCGGCTACTCCTACGAGCAGTACTTC
18,TRBV4-3,TRBD2,many,TRBJ2-1,CASSQEKTGGSPYNEQFF,TGCGCCAGCAGCCAAGAAAAGACGGGAGGCTCTCCCTACAATGAGCAGTTCTTC
12,TRBV20-1,NA,NA,TRBJ2-7,CSAPDKTYEQYF,TGCAGTGCCCCTGACAAGACCTACGAGCAGTACTTC
15,TRBV20-1,TRBD1,many,TRBJ2-1,CSVPRTGGSYNEQFF,TGCAGTGTTCCCCGGACAGGGGGCTCCTACAATGAGCAGTTCTTC
15,TRBV25-1,TRBD2,few,TRBJ2-7,CASSEYRRESGEQYF,TGTGCCAGCAGTGAATATCGGCGGGAGAGTGGCGAGCAGTACTTC
14,TRBV2,TRBD2,many,TRBJ2-7,CASRPGTSSYEQYF,TGTGCCAGCAGGCCCGGGACTAGCTCCTACGAGCAGTACTTC
15,TRBV11-2,NA,many,TRBJ2-5,CASSLDGHQVETQYF,TGTGCCAGCAGCTTGGACGGACACCAAGTAGAGACCCAGTACTTC
13,TRBV11-1,NA,NA,TRBJ1-2,CASSSEPLQVDTF,TGTGCCAGCAGCTCCGAACCTCTCCAGGTCGACACCTTC
13,TRBV7-2,NA,NA,TRBJ2-2,CASSLVITGELFF,TGTGCCAGCAGCTTAGTGATTACCGGGGAGCTGTTTTTT
16,TRBV7-2,TRBD1,few,TRBJ2-2,CASSSHRGLDTGELFF,TGTGCCAGCAGCTCACACAGGGGGCTGGACACCGGGGAGCTGTTTTTT
15,TRBV5-1,TRBD2,NA,TRBJ2-1,CASSLEAGALNEQFF,TGCGCCAGCAGCTTGGAGGCGGGAGCTCTCAATGAGCAGTTCTTC
15,TRBV9,NA,NA,TRBJ2-2,CASSAGSHNTGELFF,TGTGCCAGCAGCGCCGGGAGCCATAACACCGGGGAGCTGTTTTTT
15,TRBV20-1,NA,many,TRBJ2-1,CSARDVWGPYNEQFF,TGCAGTGCTAGAGACGTATGGGGGCCCTACAATGAGCAGTTCTTC
11,TRBV6-2/TRBV6-3,NA,few,TRBJ2-5,CASMGSQTQYF,TGTGCCAGCATGGGTTCTCAGACCCAGTACTTC
14,TRBV5-1,TRBD1,NA,TRBJ2-7,CASSLRQGADEQYF,TGCGCCAGCAGCTTGCGACAGGGGGCCGACGAGCAGTACTTC
13,TRBV6-1,NA,few,TRBJ1-5,CASSVVRNQPQHF,TGTGCCAGCAGTGTAGTCAGAAATCAGCCCCAGCATTTT
14,TRBV6-2/TRBV6-3,NA,few,TRBJ2-7,CASSYFGGEYEQYF,TGTGCCAGCAGTTACTTCGGAGGAGAGTACGAGCAGTACTTC
13,TRBV20-1,NA,many,TRBJ2-5,CSAPRHPDETQYF,TGCAGTGCTCCTCGACACCCAGACGAGACCCAGTACTTC
16,TRBV6-1,TRBD2,NA,TRBJ2-2,CASKAYRGRRDGELFF,TGTGCCAGCAAGGCCTACCGCGGGAGGCGGGACGGGGAGCTGTTTTTT
13,TRBV19,NA,NA,TRBJ1-1,CASSIVGPTEAFF,TGTGCCAGTAGTATTGTGGGACCGACTGAAGCTTTCTTT
15,TRBV25-1,TRBD2,few,TRBJ2-5,CASSELGGRGETQYF,TGTGCCAGCAGTGAATTAGGCGGGAGGGGTGAGACCCAGTACTTC
15,TRBV29-1,TRBD1,many,TRBJ2-7,CSVREPGQHLYEQYF,TGCAGCGTTCGGGAACCGGGACAGCACTTGTACGAGCAGTACTTC
16,TRBV12-3/TRBV12-4,NA,NA,TRBJ1-3,CASSLAAGISGNTIYF,TGTGCCAGCAGTTTAGCCGCCGGAATCTCTGGAAACACCATATATTTT
15,TRBV4-1,NA,many,TRBJ2-1,CASSKTHIYNNEQFF,TGCGCCAGCTCAAAGACGCACATATACAACAATGAGCAGTTCTTC
16,TRBV7-6,TRBD2,NA,TRBJ2-2,CASSLEREFVDGELFF,TGTGCCAGCAGCTTAGAGCGGGAGTTTGTAGACGGGGAGCTGTTTTTT
15,TRBV28,NA,many,TRBJ2-1,CASSLRAFSYNEQFF,TGTGCCAGCAGTTTGAGGGCGTTCTCCTACAATGAGCAGTTCTTC
15,TRBV20-1,TRBD1,NA,TRBJ1-4,CSARSPGTGVEKLFF,TGCAGTGCTAGATCCCCCGGGACAGGGGTAGAAAAACTGTTTTTT
12,TRBV20-1,NA,NA,TRBJ2-4,CSAIASKNIQYF,TGCAGTGCAATTGCCAGTAAAAACATTCAGTACTTC
15,TRBV3-1,NA,NA,TRBJ1-3,CASSQGGGSGNTIYF,TGTGCCAGCAGCCAAGGGGGGGGCTCTGGAAACACCATATATTTT
15,TRBV30,TRBD2,many,TRBJ2-3,CAWSVTGTSGDTQYF,TGTGCCTGGAGTGTTACCGGGACTAGCGGGGATACGCAGTATTTT
13,TRBV29-1,TRBD2,few,TRBJ2-7,CSVVAGEGYEQYF,TGCAGCGTTGTAGCGGGAGAAGGCTACGAGCAGTACTTC
12,TRBV30,NA,few,TRBJ2-7,CAWSTGVYEQYF,TGTGCCTGGAGTACCGGGGTCTACGAGCAGTACTTC
15,TRBV6-1,TRBD2,many,TRBJ2-1,CASSPWLAGVGEQFF,TGTGCCAGCAGTCCCTGGCTAGCGGGAGTAGGGGAGCAGTTCTTC
13,TRBV3-1,NA,many,TRBJ1-1,CASMRGGGTEAFF,TGTGCCAGCATGAGGGGGGGAGGAACTGAAGCTTTCTTT